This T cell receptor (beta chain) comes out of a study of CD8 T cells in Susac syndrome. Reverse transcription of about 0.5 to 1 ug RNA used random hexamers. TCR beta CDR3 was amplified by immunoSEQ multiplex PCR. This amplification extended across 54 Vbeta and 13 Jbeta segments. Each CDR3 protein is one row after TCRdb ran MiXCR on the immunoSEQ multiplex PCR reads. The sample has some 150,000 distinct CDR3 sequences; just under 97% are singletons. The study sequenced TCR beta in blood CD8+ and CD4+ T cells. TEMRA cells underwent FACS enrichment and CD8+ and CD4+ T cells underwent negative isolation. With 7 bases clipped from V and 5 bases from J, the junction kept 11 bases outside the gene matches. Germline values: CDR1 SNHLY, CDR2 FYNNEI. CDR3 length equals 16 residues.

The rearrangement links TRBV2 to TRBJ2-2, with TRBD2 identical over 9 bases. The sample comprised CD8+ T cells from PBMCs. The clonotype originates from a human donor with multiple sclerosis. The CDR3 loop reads CASTPSSGGGTGELFF. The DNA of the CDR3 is TGTGCCAGCACCCCTAGTAGCGGGGGTGGGACCGGGGAGCTGTTTTTT.